The TCR beta chain under discussion was sequenced for a study of Tregs in tolerant kidney transplant recipients (dated by TCRdb to between 2017 and 2020). Regarding the study in general: Before combined kidney and bone marrow transplantation, this study identified donor-specific regulatory T cells using TCRbeta sequencing and then followed those same cells after transplant.

With respect to this clone: Its antigen target is currently unknown. Within one base of it there is no much larger clone, and no base qualities were kept.

The paper as a whole reports these results and caveats: Because the PCR primers were changed over time for some patients, nucleotide-level comparison could not be performed across the samples from those patients. In tolerant patients, the expansion of donor-specific Tregs was greater than global Treg expansion, suggesting that the expansion was antigen-driven rather than nonspecific. Biological reproducibility was not directly assessed, although technical replication error appeared to be minimal. The study was constrained by small patient numbers, and validation of the findings is required in larger populations and under other immunosuppression protocols. Expanding Tregs with activated donor B cells appeared to identify the most biologically relevant and donor-specific TCRbeta repertoire.

For TCRbeta CDR3 sequencing, genomic DNA from the sorted cells was extracted using the QIAGEN DNeasy Blood and Tissue Kit. High-throughput TCRbeta CDR3 sequencing, including PCR amplification with bias correction and internal controls, was performed commercially through immunoSEQ. The original pipeline was this. Unique productive TCRbeta sequences were defined by CDR3 nucleotide sequence when primers matched and otherwise by CDR3 amino acid sequence together with Vbeta and Jbeta genes. To correct sorting error, sequences shared between sorted populations at a frequency ratio of 2:1 or less were removed; the rest were assigned to the higher population. A sequence counted as donor-reactive if, in CFSE-low cells, the sequence had a frequency of at least 0.01% and was expanded at least 5-fold compared with unstimulated cells. Repertoire divergence was quantified by Jensen-Shannon divergence calculated from the top 100 TCRbeta sequences ranked by frequency. For any sample with multiple sequencing runs, sorting error was corrected in each run separately before the runs were pooled. What TCRdb holds here is the immuneACCESS table cut down to in-frame rearrangements. Part of the clones is not present; checked against another copy, under half of the missing clones reflect an unresolved V gene, and the others are unexplained. V, J and clone size are those of that table, while D and trimming were read from the DNA. The sample includes nearly 50,000 clones, with roughly 87% observed a single time. Jointly, the top ten make up around 15% of the sample.

From a lookup of the germline V gene, CDR1 and CDR2 are SGHAT and FQNNGV. The CDR3 sequence holds 18 residues, the cysteine and phenylalanine included. Just the 54-base CDR3 DNA is kept, in frame starting at base 1. Germline trimming amounts to 5 bases on V and 7 bases on J, with 19 as the count of junction bases outside the gene matches. The transplants used related donors with nonmyeloablative bone marrow transplantation, and mixed chimerism in the human trials was transient. Unstimulated Tregs (CD4+CD25+CD127-), CD4+ non-Tregs (CD4+CD25-), CD4 and CD8 cells were FACS-sorted from thawed PBMCs. Patients were a few combined kidney and bone marrow transplant recipients from the ITN036ST trial, and only these trial subjects had samples available. Healthy control blood was processed to PBMCs with a Ficoll density gradient and then cryopreserved, whereas patient PBMCs were collected both before and after transplant.

The input for sequencing was CD8+ T cells from blood (PBMCs), taken 12 months after the transplant. This TCR was recovered from a human patient who received a combined kidney and bone marrow transplant. After a transplant, some T cells may be the graft donor's own cells. This sequence uses TRBV11-2 and TRBJ2-1; 8 junctional bases match TRBD2. The CDR3 reads CASSPFNGRAKRGNEQFF. The nucleotides read TGTGCCAGCAGCCCATTTAACGGGAGGGCGAAAAGGGGTAATGAGCAGTTCTTC.